This entry is about one T cell receptor beta chain. Antigen unknown. Study-wide findings and caveats: Tumor Treg TCRs overlapped most with tumor naive CD4+ cells.

Treg sorting used a CD4+CD25+CD127-/low gate. After constant-region reverse-primer amplification, full-length variable regions underwent semi-nested PCR with Nested Universal Primer A. MiXCR was run by TCRdb on the 5' RACE reads, yielding one entry per CDR3 protein. This table holds under 65,000 distinct CDR3 sequences, around 21% found once. The source material was tumor-infiltrating Tregs sorted from the breast tumor. The TCR sequence derives from a female donor with breast cancer.

Here the CDR3 DNA reads TGTGCCAGCAGTTGCAAGGGGGGTGGATACACCTTC. Its translation: CASSCKGGGYTF. This chain connects TRBV6-5 to TRBJ1-2, with D perhaps TRBD1 (6 bases). The length of the CDR3 is 12 residues. V was trimmed by 4 bases and J by 11 bases, leaving 14 bases between them. CDR1 is MNHEY and CDR2 is SVGAGI in the germline V gene.